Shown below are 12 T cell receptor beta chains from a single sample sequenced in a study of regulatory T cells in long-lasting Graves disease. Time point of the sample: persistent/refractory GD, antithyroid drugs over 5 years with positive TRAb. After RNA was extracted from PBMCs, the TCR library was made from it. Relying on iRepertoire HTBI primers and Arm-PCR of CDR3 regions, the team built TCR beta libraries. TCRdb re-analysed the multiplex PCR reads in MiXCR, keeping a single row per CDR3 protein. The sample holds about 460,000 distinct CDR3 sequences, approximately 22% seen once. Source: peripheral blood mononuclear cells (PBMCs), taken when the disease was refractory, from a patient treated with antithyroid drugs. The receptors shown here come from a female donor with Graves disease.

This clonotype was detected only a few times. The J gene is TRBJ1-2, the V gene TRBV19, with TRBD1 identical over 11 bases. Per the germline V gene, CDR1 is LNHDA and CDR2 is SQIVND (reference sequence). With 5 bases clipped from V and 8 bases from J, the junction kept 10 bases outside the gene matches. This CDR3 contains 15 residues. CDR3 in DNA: TGTGCCAGTAGTCCCCGGACAGGGGGCCACCACGGCTACACCTTC. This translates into CASSPRTGGHHGYTF.

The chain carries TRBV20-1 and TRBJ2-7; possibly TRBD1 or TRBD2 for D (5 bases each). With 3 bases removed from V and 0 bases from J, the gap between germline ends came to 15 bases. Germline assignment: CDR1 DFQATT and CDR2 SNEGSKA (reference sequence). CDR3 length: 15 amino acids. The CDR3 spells CSASEGTSISYEQYF. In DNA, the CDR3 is TGCAGTGCTAGTGAGGGGACCTCGATCTCCTACGAGCAGTACTTC.

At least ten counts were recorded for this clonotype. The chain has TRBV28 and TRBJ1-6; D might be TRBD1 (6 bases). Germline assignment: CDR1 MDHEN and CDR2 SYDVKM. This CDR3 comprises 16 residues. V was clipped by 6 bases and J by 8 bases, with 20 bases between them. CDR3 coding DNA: TGTGCCAGCAGCTCCGCGGGGGAGGGGGGGGATTCACCCCTCCACTTT. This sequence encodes CASSSAGEGGDSPLHF.

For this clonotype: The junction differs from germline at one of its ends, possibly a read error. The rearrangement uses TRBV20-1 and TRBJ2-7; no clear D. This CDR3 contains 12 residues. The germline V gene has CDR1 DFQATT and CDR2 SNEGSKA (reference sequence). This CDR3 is CSARDKNYEQYF. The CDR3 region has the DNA TGCAGTGCAAGAGACAAAAACTACGAGCAGTACTTC.

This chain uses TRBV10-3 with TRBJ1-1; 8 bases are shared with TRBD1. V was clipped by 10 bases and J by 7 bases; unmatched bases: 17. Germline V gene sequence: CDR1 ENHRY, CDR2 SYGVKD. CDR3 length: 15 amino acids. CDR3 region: CATRRVGQVDGEAFF. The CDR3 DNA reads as TGTGCCACCCGAAGAGTGGGACAGGTGGACGGTGAAGCTTTCTTT.

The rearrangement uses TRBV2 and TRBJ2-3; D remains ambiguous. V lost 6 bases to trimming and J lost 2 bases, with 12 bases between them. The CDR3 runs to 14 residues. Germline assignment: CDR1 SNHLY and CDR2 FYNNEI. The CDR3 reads CASRYLGYTDTQYF. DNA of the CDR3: TGTGCCAGCAGATATCTCGGTTACACAGATACGCAGTATTTT.

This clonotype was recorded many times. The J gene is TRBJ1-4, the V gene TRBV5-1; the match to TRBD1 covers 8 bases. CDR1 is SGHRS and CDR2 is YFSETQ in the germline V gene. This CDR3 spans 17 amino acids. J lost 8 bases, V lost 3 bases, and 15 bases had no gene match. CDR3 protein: CASSSQAGGTGREKLFF. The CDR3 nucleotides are TGCGCCAGCAGCTCACAAGCGGGGGGGACAGGAAGAGAAAAACTGTTTTTT.

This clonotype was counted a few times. The CDR3 loop is CASSPPLGLVSEQYF. The CDR3 DNA is TGTGCCAGCAGCCCACCCCTGGGACTAGTAAGCGAGCAGTACTTC. The chain joins TRBV6-1 to TRBJ2-7, with 8 positions matching TRBD2. This CDR3 spans 15 amino acids. V trimming: 6 bases; J trimming: 6 bases; junction bases outside the gene matches: 13. Germline lookup yields CDR1 MNHNS and CDR2 SASEGT.

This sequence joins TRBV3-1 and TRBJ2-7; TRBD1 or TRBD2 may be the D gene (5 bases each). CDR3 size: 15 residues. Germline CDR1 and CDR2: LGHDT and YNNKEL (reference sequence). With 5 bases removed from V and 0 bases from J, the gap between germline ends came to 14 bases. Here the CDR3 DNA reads TGTGCCAGCAGCAGGGACCTCCAAACCTCCTACGAGCAGTACTTC. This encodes CASSRDLQTSYEQYF.

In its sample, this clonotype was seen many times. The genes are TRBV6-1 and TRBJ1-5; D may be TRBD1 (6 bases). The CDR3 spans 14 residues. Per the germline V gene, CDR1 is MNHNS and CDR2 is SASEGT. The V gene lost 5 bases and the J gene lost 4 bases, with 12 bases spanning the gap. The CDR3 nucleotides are TGTGCCAGCAGTACTCAGGACAGAAATCAGCCCCAGCATTTT. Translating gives CASSTQDRNQPQHF.

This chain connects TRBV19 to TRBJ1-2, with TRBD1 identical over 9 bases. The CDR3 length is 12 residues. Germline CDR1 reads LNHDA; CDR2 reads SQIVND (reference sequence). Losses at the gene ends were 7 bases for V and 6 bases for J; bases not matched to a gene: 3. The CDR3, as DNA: TGTGCCAGTAAGACAGGGGGGAATGGCTACACCTTC. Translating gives CASKTGGNGYTF.

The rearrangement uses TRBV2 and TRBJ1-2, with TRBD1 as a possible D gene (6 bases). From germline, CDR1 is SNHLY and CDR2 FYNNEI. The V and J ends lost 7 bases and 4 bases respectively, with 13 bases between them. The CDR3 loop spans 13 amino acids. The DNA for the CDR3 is TGTGCCAGCATAGGCCAGGGGCCCTATGGCTACACCTTC. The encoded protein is CASIGQGPYGYTF.